The entry below gives a single TCR beta chain sequence along with its context. What it binds is unknown. Naive T cells were sorted: CD4+CD8-CD45RO-CD45RA+ for CD4+, CD8+CD4-CD45RA+CD27bright for CD8+. These data come from a study of healthy donors' naive CD4 and CD8 T cells. Study as a whole: All functional IMGT TCR alpha variants were covered by new primers.

General observations from the study: Reportedly, most V and J gene segments showed naive CD4+ versus CD8+ bias. Negatively charged CDR3s marked CD8+ lineage; positively charged CDR3s marked CD4+ lineage.

TCR libraries were built from about 500 ng of total RNA by linear amplification. One entry per CDR3 protein results from TCRdb running MiXCR on the reads. Of some 190,000 distinct CDR3 sequences listed, about four fifths are singletons. This CDR3 contains 14 residues. V dropped 3 bases and J dropped 4 bases, with 11 bases sitting between them. Looked up from germline, CDR1 is SGHKS and CDR2 is YYEKEE (reference sequence). The chain joins TRBV5-5 to TRBJ1-5; D is ambiguous. The sample taken for sequencing was naive CD4+ and CD8+ T cells sorted from blood, pooled from several donors. The TCR was taken from a pool of human donors in good health; the sample pools cells from several healthy donors. As DNA, the CDR3 is TGTGCCAGCAGCTCTCGTCGGGAAAATCAGCCCCAGCATTTT. Residues: CASSSRRENQPQHF.